The next 24 T cell receptor beta chains were all read from a single sample in a study of blood T cell repertoires in COVID-19. Assay: immunoSEQ multiplex PCR; the TCRdb copy retains only in-frame clones and omits some. The table includes 400,000 to 550,000 clones, roughly 89% detected once. Sequencing was carried out using peripheral blood. The source is a woman in her 30s with acute or convalescent COVID-19.

The chain is built from TRBV30 and TRBJ2-6; 9 bases align to TRBD1. The CDR3 has 19 residues. Germline V gives CDR1 GTSNPN, CDR2 SVGIG (reference sequence). J gave up 4 bases and V 3 bases, and 16 bases lay outside the gene matches. The CDR3 loop is CAWSRAGTGIGGGANVLTF. The CDR3 nucleotides read TGTGCCTGGAGCCGCGCCGGGACAGGGATCGGCGGCGGGGCCAACGTCCTGACTTTC.

The rearrangement links TRBV4-2 to TRBJ2-1; D perhaps matches TRBD1 (5 bases). This CDR3 region has 12 residues. The V end lost 6 bases, the J end lost 9 bases, and 12 bases lay between the germline ends. The germline gives CDR1 LGHNA, CDR2 YNFKEQ. CDR3 coding DNA: TGTGCCAGCAGTCTCATACAGGCTGAGCAGTTCTTC. Translating it yields CASSLIQAEQFF.

This clone showed up just once. The rearrangement uses TRBV4-1 and TRBJ2-5, with 10 bases fitting TRBD2. Germline-derived CDR1 and CDR2 are MGHRA and YSYEKL. V lost 1 base to trimming and J lost 3 bases; unmatched junction nucleotides: 5. There are 16 residues in the CDR3. CDR3 nucleotide sequence: TGCGCCAGCAGCCAAGGACTAGGACTAGCGGAAGAGACCCAGTACTTC. Protein sequence: CASSQGLGLAEETQYF.

The gene calls are TRBV3-1 (or the pseudogene TRBV3-2) and TRBJ2-7, with 9 bases that match TRBD2. V shed 1 base, J shed 6 bases, and the junction held 10 bases outside the gene matches. The CDR3 has 16 amino acids. CDR1 LGHDT and CDR2 YNNKEL come from the germline V gene (reference sequence). The CDR3 region is CASSQGRPSGVSEQYF. The CDR3 region has the DNA TGTGCCAGCAGCCAAGGTCGTCCTAGCGGGGTCTCCGAGCAGTACTTC.

The V and J genes are TRBV19 and TRBJ1-5; unclear D gene. Germline V gene data show CDR1 as LNHDA and CDR2 as SQIVND (reference sequence). V was shortened by 2 bases and J by 7 bases, with 12 bases between the two germline ends. This CDR3 has 14 residues. CDR3: CASSINQGVQPQHF. The CDR3 DNA reads TGTGCCAGTAGTATAAACCAAGGAGTCCAGCCCCAGCATTTT. The complete variable domain, with remaining parts taken from reference TRBV19 and TRBJ1-5, reads DGGITQSPKYLFRKEGQNVTLSCEQNLNHDAMYWYRQDPGQGLRLIYYSQIVNDFQKGDIAEGYSVSREKKESFPLTVTSAQKNPTAFYLCASSINQGVQPQHFGDGTRLSIL.

The V and J genes are TRBV28 and TRBJ1-6; D is unresolved. Trimming pared 3 bases from V and 2 bases from J, leaving 8 bases between. The CDR3 is 15 amino acids. CDR1 is MDHEN and CDR2 is SYDVKM in the germline V gene. The CDR3 spells CASSLTRTYNSPLHF. Here the CDR3 DNA reads TGTGCCAGCAGTTTGACAAGAACCTATAATTCACCCCTCCACTTT.

This chain uses TRBV7-9 with TRBJ2-1, with 10 bases matching TRBD1. With V trimmed by 1 base and J by 8 bases, 5 bases remained unmatched. CDR3 length: 15 amino acids. CDR1 SEHNR and CDR2 FQNEAQ come from the germline V gene (reference sequence). The CDR3 sequence: CASSLGQGAGDEQFF. The CDR3 bases are TGTGCCAGCAGCTTAGGACAGGGGGCCGGGGATGAGCAGTTCTTC.

The chain is built from TRBV5-1 and TRBJ2-7, with a tentative D call TRBD2 (5 bases). V was cut by 10 bases and J by 2 bases, with 16 bases left in between. This CDR3 region has 13 residues. Looked up from germline, CDR1 is SGHRS and CDR2 is YFSETQ. CDR3 coding DNA: TGCGCCTCTAGGCTGGGGAGTCCCTACGAGCAGTACTTC. Amino acids: CASRLGSPYEQYF.

The chain's CDR3 is CASSLDRAINSPLHF. For the CDR3, the DNA is TGTGCCAGCAGTTTGGACAGGGCTATTAATTCACCCCTCCACTTT. The chain is built from TRBV27 and TRBJ1-6; 8 bases line up with TRBD1. This CDR3 contains 15 residues. Germline V gene sequence: CDR1 MNHEY, CDR2 SMNVEV (reference sequence). J was trimmed by 6 bases and V by 3 bases; bases with no gene match: 4.

The chain couples TRBV28 to TRBJ1-5, with D possibly TRBD1 on 5 matching bases. From germline, CDR1 is MDHEN and CDR2 SYDVKM. V lost 7 bases and J lost 7, with 11 bases in between. The CDR3 runs to 12 residues. CDR3 amino acids: CASTRVGQPQHF. Written as DNA, the CDR3 is TGTGCCAGCACCAGGGTTGGGCAGCCCCAGCATTTT.

The rearrangement uses TRBV14 and TRBJ2-3; weak D call: TRBD1 (6 bases). Looked up from germline, CDR1 is SGHDN and CDR2 is FVKESK. CDR3 length: 15 amino acids. Trimming pared 3 bases from V and 5 bases from J, leaving 15 bases between. This CDR3 reads CASSHESWGRDTQYF. The CDR3 DNA reads TGTGCCAGCAGCCACGAGTCGTGGGGGCGAGATACGCAGTATTTT.

The CDR3 region has the DNA TGTGCCAGCAGTCGGTGGACTAGCGGGGGGACAACAGATACGCAGTATTTT. Translation: CASSRWTSGGTTDTQYF. This chain joins TRBV2 and TRBJ2-3, with 14 bases fitting TRBD2. CDR1 and CDR2 from the germline V gene are SNHLY and FYNNEI. With 5 bases clipped from V and 3 bases from J, the junction kept 7 bases outside the gene matches. The CDR3 is 17 amino acids.

This chain links TRBV5-4 with TRBJ2-7; 14 bases fit TRBD2. The CDR3 covers 15 residues. Germline V gene lookup returns CDR1 SGHNT and CDR2 YYREEE (reference sequence). Losses at the gene ends were 4 bases for V and 7 bases for J; bases not matched to a gene: 7. DNA of the CDR3: TGTGCCAGCAGCCCGGGACTAGCGGGGGCGGGGGAGCAGTACTTC. It yields the protein CASSPGLAGAGEQYF.

This clone was seen just once. The rearrangement joins TRBV20-1 to TRBJ2-4; D uncertain. The CDR3 spans 10 residues. Trimming shortened V by 3 bases and J by 9 bases, and 6 bases separated the two germline ends. Per the germline V gene, CDR1 is DFQATT and CDR2 is SNEGSKA (reference sequence). The DNA of the CDR3 is TGCAGTGCTAGTTTCGGCATTCAGTACTTC. Its translation is CSASFGIQYF.

The genes are TRBV5-4 and TRBJ2-5; 9 positions match TRBD2. The CDR3 totals 15 residues. Germline V gene sequence: CDR1 SGHNT, CDR2 YYREEE (reference sequence). J gave up 7 bases and V 4 bases, and 11 bases lay outside the gene matches. For the CDR3, the DNA is TGTGCCAGCAGCCCACGGGTAGCGGGGGATGGGACCCAGTACTTC. Residues: CASSPRVAGDGTQYF.

This clone was seen a few times. The chain employs TRBV2 and TRBJ2-2; 8 bases match TRBD2. The CDR3 sequence is 17 residues long. CDR1 is SNHLY, CDR2 FYNNEI, per germline. After removal of 4 bases from V and 0 bases from J, the junction contained 7 bases not matched to a gene. The CDR3 DNA follows: TGTGCCAGCAGTGTGACAGCGGGGGACGCGAACACCGGGGAGCTGTTTTTT. This gives the protein CASSVTAGDANTGELFF.

The genes are TRBV3-1 (or the pseudogene TRBV3-2) and TRBJ1-1; D is unclear. Germline CDR1 LGHDT, CDR2 YNNKEL (reference sequence). The CDR3 length is 13 residues. V lost 1 base, J lost 6 bases, and 9 bases lay in between. CDR3 loop: CASSQGGGPEAFF. The CDR3 DNA reads as TGTGCCAGCAGCCAAGGAGGCGGCCCTGAAGCTTTCTTT.

This clone was picked up one time. The chain is built from TRBV5-1 and TRBJ2-3; 9 bases fit TRBD1. The length of the CDR3 is 15 residues. Germline V gene data show CDR1 as SGHRS and CDR2 as YFSETQ. Trimming at V came to 6 bases and at J to 0 bases, leaving 5 bases not matched to a gene. This chain's CDR3 is CASMKGQGSTDTQYF. The CDR3 DNA sequence: TGCGCCAGCATGAAGGGACAGGGCAGCACAGATACGCAGTATTTT.

This clone has ten or more counts. The chain joins TRBV3-1 (or the pseudogene TRBV3-2) to TRBJ1-2; D is uncertain. The V and J ends lost 2 bases and 8 bases respectively, with 9 bases between them. The germline V gene has CDR1 LGHDT and CDR2 YNNKEL (reference sequence). The CDR3 is 12 amino acids. CDR3 sequence: CASSQSRLGYTF. The DNA of the CDR3 is TGTGCCAGCAGCCAATCCAGGTTGGGCTACACCTTC.

V usage is TRBV25-1 and J usage is TRBJ1-2, with TRBD1 as a possible D gene (5 bases). The V and J ends lost 3 bases and 8 bases respectively, with 13 bases between them. The CDR3 is 13 amino acids. Germline values: CDR1 MGHDK, CDR2 SYGVNS. The CDR3, as DNA: TGTGCCAGCAGTGACTCTTGGGGCCGGGGCTACACCTTC. Translating gives CASSDSWGRGYTF.

This clone was recorded once. The chain joins TRBV6-5 to TRBJ2-7; 7 bases agree with TRBD2. Germline V gives CDR1 MNHEY, CDR2 SVGAGI. V shed 2 bases and J 3 bases; nucleotides not matched to a gene: 4. This CDR3 spans 14 amino acids. The CDR3 DNA reads TGTGCCAGCAGTTACGCCGAGCGGGGCTACGAGCAGTACTTC. This codes for CASSYAERGYEQYF.

On this clone itself: At one boundary the junction diverges from the germline segment, which might be a read error. The chain's CDR3 is CSVEGQGDGEQYF. Here the CDR3 DNA reads TGCAGCGTCGAAGGACAGGGGGATGGGGAGCAGTACTTC. The chain recombines TRBV29-1 with TRBJ2-7; 10 bases are shared with TRBD1. CDR1 and CDR2 from the germline V gene are SQVTM and ANQGSEA. There are 13 residues in the CDR3.

On this clone itself: The sample holds other DNA sequences that translate to the same CDR3. The chain links TRBV19 to TRBJ2-1; 10 bases align to TRBD2. CDR1 LNHDA and CDR2 SQIVND come from the germline V gene (reference sequence). Losses at the gene ends were 4 bases for V and 2 bases for J; bases not matched to a gene: 2. The CDR3 is made up of 15 amino acids. CDR3 sequence (DNA): TGTGCCAGTAGTACTAGCGGGGGCGCCTACAATGAGCAGTTCTTC. This sequence encodes CASSTSGGAYNEQFF.

This rearrangement joins TRBV28 to TRBJ1-4; 9 bases line up with TRBD1. This CDR3 contains 14 residues. V lost 5 bases, J lost 5 bases, and 3 bases stayed unmatched. Germline V gene sequence: CDR1 MDHEN, CDR2 SYDVKM. The CDR3 here is CASSGGTGNEKLFF. In nucleotides, the CDR3 is TGTGCCAGCAGTGGAGGGACAGGGAATGAAAAACTGTTTTTT.